This T cell receptor (beta chain) came from a study of prognosis after radiotherapy for stage I lung cancer (dated by TCRdb to about 2021). About the full investigation: Approximately 19 stage I NSCLC patients were enrolled in Nanjing, China, between early 2018 and January 2019. About 13 patients had newly diagnosed primary stage I lung tumors, and about five had oligometastatic NSCLC after surgical resection of the primary tumor. Every patient was deemed medically inoperable, around twelve because of comorbidities and 7 because they refused surgery. The cohort comprised more than ten men and more than 5 women with a median age of roughly 69 years, ranging from roughly 53 to 84 years. About 12 patients had adenocarcinoma and seven had squamous cell carcinoma as the tumor histology. SBRT was delivered in 3 to 5 fractions with a biologically effective dose of at least 100 Gy, and image-guided IMRT or VMAT was used for delivery. Concurrent therapy was not administered to any patient alongside SBRT. Four of the 19 patients developed distant metastases after SBRT, at a median of approximately 7 months; the other 15 showed no significant progression. The study profiled peripheral blood TCR beta repertoires from stage I NSCLC patients before and after stereotactic body radiotherapy and related them to distant failure. For each of the approximately 19 patients, one blood sample was taken before SBRT and one after, so the study sequenced around 40 samples in total.

Two rounds of multiplex PCR were performed to amplify the TCR beta CDR3 region from genomic DNA. The first PCR round used primers specific to each TRBV and TRBJ gene, with sequences filed in Chinese patent CN105087789A. Universal primers were used in the second PCR round. The Roche High Pure PCR Template Preparation Kit was used to extract genomic DNA from frozen PBMCs. Paired-end sequencing with 151 bp reads was performed on the libraries using an Illumina HiSeq 3000. The source study handled its data this way. Raw reads lacking the multiplex PCR primer sequences were removed with CutAdapt. PEAR was used to merge high-quality paired reads into contigs. By alignment to reference sequences, MiXCR assigned TRB V, D and J gene segments to each contig. To remove sequencing errors, CDR3 sequences were clustered according to base quality and sequence similarity. Diversity was measured as Shannon entropy normalized by the natural log of productive TCR sequence number. One minus Shannon entropy divided by the natural log of the number of unique clonotypes was used as the definition of clonality. The Youden index of ROC curves was used to select progression-free survival cut-offs for repertoire metrics, and analyses were performed in R 3.5.3. TCRdb's own reprocessing of the public reads used fastp at Q25 and MiXCR and kept productive beta chains. When rows share a CDR3 protein, they turn into one entry using the most common DNA and genes. In this record, the V and J calls reflect TCRdb's handling and not the investigators' own analysis. The sample profile shows nearly 25,000 distinct CDR3 sequences; under 40% of them were found once. Roughly two thirds of the sample is in the top ten clones.

There are many counts of this clonotype. The specificity of this receptor is unknown. It has no much larger one-base neighbor in the sample; base qualities were not kept. V was cut back by 0 bases and J by 7 bases, leaving a gap of 11 bases between them. As encoded in the germline V gene, CDR1 is SGHRS while CDR2 is YFSETQ. The CDR3 runs 14 amino acids, cysteine and phenylalanine included. The CDR3 DNA has 42 bases and is translated from base 1. The full study reports these points: Post-SBRT Shannon entropy and its change from baseline were lower in patients who developed distant metastases; baseline Shannon entropy was not associated with metastases. After SBRT, the number of unique TCR clones decreased (median about 10,000 before versus several thousand after; Wilcoxon paired P=0.011). No determination of tumor specificity was made for expanded TCR clones. Limitations of the study included a small cohort and short follow-up, and the study findings need independent validation. TRBV and TRBJ usage frequencies reportedly varied with metastasis status, involving two V genes at baseline and several V and two J genes after SBRT. All reported P values were unadjusted for multiple comparisons.

A history of other malignancies or of prior chemotherapy or radiotherapy was absent in all patients, and node-negative disease was shown on CT and PET/CT in all patients. Six milliliters of peripheral venous blood were drawn into EDTA tubes at each of two time points. PBMCs were isolated by Ficoll-Paque Plus density-gradient centrifugation. Right after collection, samples were kept at -80 degrees C until analysis. The V and J genes are TRBV5-1 and TRBJ2-4; the D gene is not confidently resolved. Sample: PBMCs, taken before or after stereotactic body radiation therapy (not recorded which). The origin of this receptor is a donor at least 50 years old with non-small cell lung cancer. Here the CDR3 is given as CASSLVPGHNIQYF. The DNA sequence is as follows: TGCGCCAGCAGCTTGGTTCCGGGCCACAACATTCAGTACTTC.